The next 18 T cell receptor beta chains were all read from a single sample in a study of T cell repertoires in cytomegalovirus infection. These receptors' targets are unknown. One entry per CDR3 protein, called by TCRdb with MiXCR from the reads. Counted here are 90,000 to 130,000 distinct CDR3 sequences, around a tenth occurring once; the ten biggest clones make up approximately 31%. Specimen: PBMCs, sequenced either directly or after in vitro stimulation (not recorded which). These receptors were obtained from a human donor in good health (CMV status not recorded). Some clones in this sample may be carry-over from other donors' samples.

The V and J genes are TRBV6-2 or TRBV6-3 and TRBJ2-2, with D possibly TRBD1 on 6 matching bases. Looked up from germline, CDR1 is MNHEY and CDR2 is SVGEGT. CDR3 length: 15 residues. Deletions cut 2 bases from V and 3 bases from J, with 10 bases between. CDR3 in amino acids: CASSYAGADTGELFF. The CDR3 bases are TGTGCCAGCAGTTACGCAGGGGCAGACACCGGGGAGCTGTTTTTT.

This clonotype was recorded at least ten times. The V and J genes are TRBV28 and TRBJ2-5; D is undetermined. Looked up from germline, CDR1 is MDHEN and CDR2 is SYDVKM. V gave up 2 bases and J gave up 3 bases, with 7 bases separating them. The CDR3 has 13 residues. DNA of the CDR3: TGTGCCAGCAGTTTACCCCAGAAAGAGACCCAGTACTTC. The encoded protein is CASSLPQKETQYF.

There are many counts of this clonotype. The V and J genes are TRBV7-2 and TRBJ2-7; 9 nucleotides match TRBD2. V was pared by 7 bases and J by 3 bases, with 7 bases of the junction left unmatched. The CDR3 contains 14 residues. CDR1 is SGHTA, CDR2 FQGNSA, per germline. The CDR3 is CASKGSGSLYEQYF. CDR3 in DNA: TGTGCCAGCAAAGGTAGCGGGAGTCTCTACGAGCAGTACTTC.

This clonotype was seen more than once but under ten times. This rearrangement joins TRBV28 to TRBJ1-1, with TRBD1 matching over 7 bases. The V gene end was trimmed by 6 bases and the J gene end by 0 bases; junction bases not matched to a gene: 4. From germline, CDR1 is MDHEN and CDR2 SYDVKM. The CDR3 covers 14 residues. The CDR3 is CASRRQGLNTEAFF. The CDR3 DNA reads TGTGCCAGCAGACGACAGGGCCTGAACACTGAAGCTTTCTTT.

This clonotype has a handful of counts. The chain couples TRBV12-3 or TRBV12-4 to TRBJ2-7, with TRBD1 matching 11 bases. Trimming took 6 bases from V and 4 from J; bases not matched to a gene: 5. CDR3 length: 14 amino acids. The CDR3 bases are TGTGCCAGCAGGGGGACAGGGGGTTCGTACGAGCAGTACTTC. Translated: CASRGTGGSYEQYF.

The chain is built from TRBV4-3 and TRBJ2-2; D is unclear. From germline, CDR1 is LGHNA and CDR2 YSLEER. Trimming shortened V by 0 bases and J by 7 bases, and 6 bases separated the two germline ends. The CDR3 covers 13 residues. CDR3 DNA: TGCGCCAGCAGCCAAGACGGGTTCGGGGAGCTGTTTTTT. Translating gives CASSQDGFGELFF.

The table lists this clonotype with many counts. The chain joins TRBV19 to TRBJ2-7; no clear D. CDR1 is LNHDA and CDR2 is SQIVND in the germline V gene (reference sequence). Deletions cut 6 bases from V and 5 bases from J, with 5 bases between. This CDR3 has 10 residues. This chain's CDR3 is CASRYHEQYF. CDR3 nucleotides: TGTGCCAGTAGATACCACGAGCAGTACTTC. Combining the CDR3 with reference TRBV19 and TRBJ2-7 gives the whole variable domain DGGITQSPKYLFRKEGQNVTLSCEQNLNHDAMYWYRQDPGQGLRLIYYSQIVNDFQKGDIAEGYSVSREKKESFPLTVTSAQKNPTAFYLCASRYHEQYFGPGTRLTVT.

V is TRBV4-2 and J is TRBJ2-7; 10 bases match TRBD2. The CDR3 covers 17 residues. Trimming removed 0 bases from V and 6 bases from J; junction bases left unmatched: 11. The germline gives CDR1 LGHNA, CDR2 YNFKEQ. CDR3 DNA sequence: TGTGCCAGCAGCCAAGAAGCCCTAGCGGGGGCCTACGGCGAGCAGTACTTC. This sequence encodes CASSQEALAGAYGEQYF.

This chain joins TRBV6-5 and TRBJ2-5; tentative D call: TRBD1 (7 bases). CDR3 length: 14 amino acids. V lost 3 bases to trimming and J lost 5 bases, with 13 bases between them. Germline CDR1 is MNHEY and CDR2 is SVGAGI. For the CDR3, the DNA is TGTGCCAGCAGTTATTATGCAGGGGGGGAGACCCAGTACTTC. Translated: CASSYYAGGETQYF.

The rearrangement links TRBV6-5 to TRBJ2-2, with 8 bases aligning to TRBD1. V was clipped by 2 bases and J by 6 bases; unmatched bases: 11. The CDR3 has 17 residues. From germline, CDR1 is MNHEY and CDR2 SVGAGI. CDR3 DNA sequence: TGTGCCAGCAGTTACCGGGGACCCGGACAGGGCGCCGGGGAGCTGTTTTTT. Protein product: CASSYRGPGQGAGELFF.

This clonotype showed up just a few times. The gene calls are TRBV28 and TRBJ1-4, with TRBD1 matching over 10 bases. V shed 6 bases and J 7 bases; nucleotides not matched to a gene: 5. Germline loops: CDR1 MDHEN, CDR2 SYDVKM. This CDR3 is 14 amino acids long. CDR3 DNA: TGTGCCAGCAGCGTGACAGGGGGCAGTGAAAAACTGTTTTTT. It codes for CASSVTGGSEKLFF.

CDR3: CASSYGYYAEAFF. The CDR3, as DNA: TGTGCCAGCAGTTACGGATATTACGCTGAAGCTTTCTTT. This chain uses TRBV6-6 with TRBJ1-1; D call uncertain. V was shortened by 2 bases and J by 6 bases, with 10 bases between the two germline ends. The CDR3 loop spans 13 amino acids. Germline CDR1 is MNHNY and CDR2 is SVGAGI (reference sequence).

This clonotype was seen a few times. The chain couples TRBV19 to TRBJ1-1; D gene uncertain. V lost 6 bases and J lost 7, with 15 bases in between. Germline-derived CDR1 and CDR2 are LNHDA and SQIVND (reference sequence). This CDR3 is 13 amino acids long. The CDR3 DNA reads TGTGCCAGTAGCCCCGGATTAGAAAATGAAGCTTTCTTT. Its translation is CASSPGLENEAFF.

This clonotype was observed a few times. The chain uses TRBV20-1 and TRBJ2-7; TRBD2 matches 7 bases. This CDR3 has 16 amino acids. The germline gives CDR1 DFQATT, CDR2 SNEGSKA (reference sequence). V gave up 1 base and J gave up 0 bases; unmatched junction bases: 9. CDR3 in amino acids: CSARVRGRALSYEQYF. CDR3 coding DNA: TGCAGTGCTAGAGTTCGAGGGAGGGCGCTCTCCTACGAGCAGTACTTC.

This clonotype occurred many times. V and J are TRBV19 and TRBJ2-3; D not resolved. V lost 10 bases to trimming and J lost 0 bases, with 17 bases between them. The CDR3 consists of 15 residues. Germline V gene lookup returns CDR1 LNHDA and CDR2 SQIVND (reference sequence). In nucleotides, the CDR3 is TGTGCCACCAGCCTGATGGCGGCTAGCACAGATACGCAGTATTTT. Protein: CATSLMAASTDTQYF. The full variable domain, its missing parts supplied by reference TRBV19 and TRBJ2-3, is DGGITQSPKYLFRKEGQNVTLSCEQNLNHDAMYWYRQDPGQGLRLIYYSQIVNDFQKGDIAEGYSVSREKKESFPLTVTSAQKNPTAFYLCATSLMAASTDTQYFGPGTRLTVL.

There are many counts of this clonotype. DNA of the CDR3: TGTGCCAGCAGCTTTTCGGGTCTCGGCTACACCTTC. This gives the protein CASSFSGLGYTF. The chain has TRBV7-2 and TRBJ1-2; D is unresolved. Trimming stripped 3 bases from V and 8 bases from J, with 10 bases between. The CDR3 extends over 12 amino acids. Looked up from germline, CDR1 is SGHTA and CDR2 is FQGNSA.

This chain joins TRBV10-1 and TRBJ2-1; 11 bases agree with TRBD2. J lost 4 bases, V lost 0 bases, and 5 bases had no gene match. This CDR3 region has 17 residues. Germline CDR1 is WNHNN and CDR2 is SYGVQD (reference sequence). CDR3 DNA: TGCGCCAGCAGTGAGTCACTACTAGCGGGGGTATACAATGAGCAGTTCTTC. Protein product: CASSESLLAGVYNEQFF.

This clonotype came up many times. The V call is TRBV12-3 or TRBV12-4, the J call TRBJ2-7, with a possible D match to TRBD2 (7 bases). The CDR3 has 15 amino acids. V gave up 3 bases and J gave up 1 base, with 13 bases separating them. CDR3 sequence (DNA): TGTGCCAGCAGTTTCGGGGGGCGCGGGTCCTACGAGCAGTACGTC. This translates into CASSFGGRGSYEQYV.